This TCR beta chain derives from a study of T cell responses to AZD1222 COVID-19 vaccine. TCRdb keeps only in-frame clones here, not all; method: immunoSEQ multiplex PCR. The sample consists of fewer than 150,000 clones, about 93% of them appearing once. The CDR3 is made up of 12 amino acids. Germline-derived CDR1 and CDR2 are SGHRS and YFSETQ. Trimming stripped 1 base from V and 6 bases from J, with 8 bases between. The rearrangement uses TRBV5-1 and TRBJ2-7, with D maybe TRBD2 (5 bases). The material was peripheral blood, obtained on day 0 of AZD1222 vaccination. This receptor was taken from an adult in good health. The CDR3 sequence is CASSLNGVEQYF. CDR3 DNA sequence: TGCGCCAGCAGCTTGAACGGGGTCGAGCAGTACTTC.